This T cell receptor beta chain comes out of a study of blood T cell repertoires in COVID-19. At the level of the study: Samples taken during acute and convalescent COVID-19 were collected in the United States, Italy and Spain. Sample material is recorded as cDNA or gDNA derived from T cells, B-cell-depleted T cells, or PBMCs.

Under the authors' procedure: Estimates of nucleated cell counts were drawn from the amplification of reference gene primers. TCRdb keeps only in-frame clones here, not all; method: immunoSEQ multiplex PCR. Clone size and V and J calls were adopted from that table, with D and trimming inferred from the DNA. This table has 200,000 to 250,000 clones, 80% to 90% appearing once. The CDR3 totals 15 residues. Between the trimmed V and J ends, which lost 0 bases and 5 bases, there was a span of 11 bases. The germline V gene has CDR1 MNHEY and CDR2 SVGEGT. The clonotype originates from a man between 60 and 75 years old who had recovered from COVID-19. Sequencing was done on a sample of peripheral blood. The chain recombines TRBV6-2 or TRBV6-3 with TRBJ2-1; possibly TRBD2 for D (6 bases). In nucleotides, the CDR3 is TGTGCCAGCAGTTACTCCCCGACTAGGAACAATGAGCAGTTCTTC. It is translated as CASSYSPTRNNEQFF.